Included here is one T cell receptor beta chain sequence, with context. Its antigen is not known. This entry is derived from a study of cytomegalovirus exposure and HLA in healthy donors. Regarding the study as a whole: Several V segments, TRBV6-2 and TRBV6-3 among them, could not be told apart and were dropped.

The PCR ran on 60 Vbeta and 13 Jbeta primers. Only in-frame clones appear in the TCRdb table, and some are missing; sequencing was by immunoSEQ multiplex PCR. The sample carries 80,000 to 95,000 clones, roughly three quarters recorded once. The CDR3 is 13 residues long. The germline gives CDR1 SGHVS, CDR2 FNYEAQ. V dropped 3 bases and J dropped 0 bases, with 2 bases sitting between them. Sequencing was done on a sample of PBMCs. This chain connects TRBV7-6 to TRBJ2-2; no reliable D call. The receptor comes from a woman aged 35 to 49 in good health and CMV-seropositive. CDR3 loop: CASSFTNTGELFF. The CDR3 DNA sequence: TGTGCCAGCAGCTTTACGAACACCGGGGAGCTGTTTTTT. Full variable domain (outside the CDR3, taken from reference TRBV7-6 and TRBJ2-2): GAGVSQSPRYKVTKRGQDVALRCDPISGHVSLYWYRQALGQGPEFLTYFNYEAQQDKSGLPNDRFSAERPEGSISTLTIQRTEQRDSAMYRCASSFTNTGELFFGEGSRLTVL.